The next 21 T cell receptor beta chains were all read from a single sample in a study of molecular identifiers for immune sequencing clone quantification. TCRdb re-called the PCR reads with MiXCR, one entry per CDR3 protein. The table has around 94,000 distinct CDR3 sequences, 30% to 35% seen once. The sequencing input was naive CD8+ T cells from blood, with Jurkat cell RNA spiked in. Subset specified: FACS-sorted CD8+CD4-CCR7+CD45RA+ naive T cells. The receptors come from a human donor in good health. Some libraries in this study had Jurkat cell RNA spiked in.

The chain employs TRBV7-6 and TRBJ2-2, with 11 bases aligning to TRBD2. The CDR3 contains 17 residues. V lost 4 bases to trimming and J lost 1 base; unmatched junction nucleotides: 5. CDR1 is SGHVS, CDR2 FNYEAQ, per germline. This CDR3 is CASSWSGTSGNTGELFF. The CDR3 nucleotides are TGTGCCAGCAGCTGGTCCGGGACTAGCGGGAACACCGGGGAGCTGTTTTTT.

As regards this clonotype: Given the absence of the conserved phenylalanine or tryptophan at the CDR3 end, a read error is likely. The chain carries TRBV7-9 and TRBJ2-7; TRBD2 might be the D (6 bases). From germline, CDR1 is SEHNR and CDR2 FQNEAQ (reference sequence). V was clipped by 5 bases and J by 4 bases, with 15 bases between them. CDR3 length: 14 residues. The CDR3 region is CASSNGSGRYEQYS. The DNA of the CDR3 is TGTGCCAGCAGCAACGGGAGTGGAAGGTACGAGCAGTACTCC.

The table lists this clonotype with a few counts. The CDR3 reads CSASLAGFGELFF. In DNA form, the CDR3 reads TGCAGTGCTAGTCTAGCGGGATTCGGGGAGCTGTTTTTT. The V and J genes are TRBV20-1 and TRBJ2-2; 9 nucleotides line up with TRBD2. The CDR3 loop spans 13 amino acids. Germline assignment: CDR1 DFQATT and CDR2 SNEGSKA (reference sequence). With V trimmed by 3 bases and J by 7 bases, 3 bases remained unmatched.

This clonotype was recorded a few times. The junction and the germline gene differ at one end; a read error may be behind it. The V call is TRBV6-1, the J call TRBJ1-4; D is perhaps TRBD1 (6 bases). Per germline, CDR1 MNHNS and CDR2 SASEGT. This CDR3 comprises 13 residues. The CDR3 bases are TGTGCCAGCAGTGAAGGCGGTTGGCGGCAGGGGCTTTTT. This translates into CASSEGGWRQGLF.

The chain has TRBV29-1 and TRBJ2-2; D call uncertain. Germline V gives CDR1 SQVTM, CDR2 ANQGSEA. This CDR3 is 11 amino acids long. Between the trimmed V and J ends, which lost 6 bases and 5 bases, there was a span of 7 bases. In nucleotides, the CDR3 is TGCAGCGTCATTGCGACCGGGGAGCTGTTTTTT. It yields the protein CSVIATGELFF.

The chain recombines TRBV20-1 with TRBJ2-1; 9 bases align to TRBD2. Germline CDR1 reads DFQATT; CDR2 reads SNEGSKA (reference sequence). This CDR3 contains 15 residues. V was clipped by 6 bases and J by 8 bases; unmatched bases: 14. The CDR3 region is CSAPVPGLATHEQFF. The CDR3 nucleotides are TGCAGTGCGCCCGTACCGGGACTAGCCACGCATGAGCAGTTCTTC.

There are a few counts of this clonotype. One end of the junction is discordant with germline, which a read error may explain. This chain connects TRBV7-9 to TRBJ2-5; D call uncertain. Germline V gene lookup returns CDR1 SEHNR and CDR2 FQNEAQ (reference sequence). There are 14 residues in the CDR3. The CDR3 sequence: CASSLGQTQEPQYF. CDR3 sequence (DNA): TGTGCCAGCAGCTTAGGCCAAACCCAAGAGCCCCAGTACTTC. Full variable domain (missing parts from reference TRBV7-9 and TRBJ2-5): DTGVSQNPRHKITKRGQNVTFRCDPISEHNRLYWYRQTLGQGPEFLTYFQNEAQLEKSRLLSDRFSAERPKGSFSTLEIQRTEQGDSAMYLCASSLGQTQEPQYFGPGTRLLVL.

The CDR3 region is CASSSLDIPELFF. CDR3 DNA: TGTGCCAGCAGTTCACTGGACATTCCCGAACTGTTTTTT. The genes are TRBV28 and TRBJ1-4, with D possibly matching TRBD1 (5 bases). Germline CDR1 and CDR2: MDHEN and SYDVKM. The CDR3 sequence is 13 residues long. Trimming took off 4 bases at V and 12 bases at J, with 15 bases between the two ends.

The sample holds many counts of this clonotype. The chain links TRBV5-8 to TRBJ2-5; D gene unclear. The CDR3 covers 13 residues. In germline, CDR1 is SGHTS, CDR2 YDEGEE. The V and J ends lost 1 base and 7 bases respectively, with 11 bases between them. The CDR3 loop is CASSLPNKRTQYF. The CDR3, as DNA: TGTGCCAGCAGCTTGCCTAACAAGAGGACCCAGTACTTC.

Points on this clonotype: This may stem from a read error, because a much larger clone lies one nucleotide away. The chain combines TRBV14 with TRBJ2-3; D gene ambiguous. CDR3 size: 14 residues. Trimming stripped 3 bases from V and 6 bases from J, with 13 bases between. Germline loops: CDR1 SGHDN, CDR2 FVKESK. The CDR3 DNA is TGTGCCAGCAGCCATGAGGCTTCTCGGGATACGCAGTATTTT. Its translation: CASSHEASRDTQYF.

Comment on this clonotype: Possible read error: a much larger clone is one base away. V is TRBV9 and J is TRBJ1-5; D gene ambiguous. The ends were cut back, 6 bases at V and 6 bases at J, with 16 bases in the middle. The CDR3 is made up of 14 amino acids. Germline V lookup: CDR1 SGDLS, CDR2 YYNGEE. The CDR3 protein is CASNAGSTRQPQHF. CDR3 sequence (DNA): TGTGCCAGCAACGCCGGCAGTACTCGTCAGCCCCAGCATTTT.

The chain carries TRBV21-1 and TRBJ1-6. TRBV21-1 represents a pseudogene. The CDR3 loop spans 15 amino acids. Here the CDR3 reads CASSPWNSYNSPLHF. The DNA of the CDR3 is TGTGCCAGCAGCCCGTGGAACTCCTATAATTCACCCCTCCACTTT.

As concerns this clonotype: With a much larger clone just one base away, this may be a read error. V is TRBV29-1 and J is TRBJ2-2; the D call may be TRBD1 or TRBD2 (6 bases each). The CDR3 runs to 13 residues. Germline V gives CDR1 SQVTM, CDR2 ANQGSEA. The chain's CDR3 is CSGGQTYTGGLFF. The CDR3 bases are TGCAGCGGAGGACAGACTTACACCGGGGGGCTGTTTTTT.

This clonotype has at least ten counts. This chain uses TRBV19 with TRBJ1-2; a possible D gene is TRBD1 (6 bases). The V gene lost 5 bases and the J gene lost 6 bases, with 7 bases spanning the gap. The CDR3 extends over 11 amino acids. Germline loops: CDR1 LNHDA, CDR2 SQIVND (reference sequence). As DNA, the CDR3 is TGTGCCAGTAGTGGGACAAATGGCTACACCTTC. Translation: CASSGTNGYTF. The complete variable domain, with remaining parts taken from reference TRBV19 and TRBJ1-2, reads DGGITQSPKYLFRKEGQNVTLSCEQNLNHDAMYWYRQDPGQGLRLIYYSQIVNDFQKGDIAEGYSVSREKKESFPLTVTSAQKNPTAFYLCASSGTNGYTFGSGTRLTVV.

The chain has TRBV18 and TRBJ2-6; no reliable D call. Germline CDR1 and CDR2: KGHSH and LQKENI. The V end was cut by 3 bases, the J end by 0 bases, with 18 bases between. This CDR3 has 19 residues. Here the CDR3 reads CASSPSESFPYSGANVLTF. CDR3 DNA: TGTGCCAGCTCACCTTCAGAATCGTTTCCCTACTCTGGGGCCAACGTCCTGACTTTC.

V usage is TRBV7-9 and J usage is TRBJ2-7, with 7 bases matching TRBD1. The trim removed 5 bases at V and 3 bases at J, leaving 7 bases unmatched. Germline V gene sequence: CDR1 SEHNR, CDR2 FQNEAQ (reference sequence). The CDR3 contains 14 residues. The CDR3 DNA follows: TGTGCCAGCAGCCGCCGGGACAGCCTCTACGAGCAGTACTTC. It translates to CASSRRDSLYEQYF.

This clonotype was counted at least ten times. This chain connects TRBV28 to TRBJ2-5; no clear D gene. Trimming left V 3 bases short and J 1 base short, with 6 bases between. Germline V gene data show CDR1 as MDHEN and CDR2 as SYDVKM. This CDR3 is 13 amino acids long. The CDR3 is CASSLSVQETQYF. DNA of the CDR3: TGTGCCAGCAGTTTGAGTGTCCAAGAGACCCAGTACTTC.

This clonotype was counted at least ten times. This chain links TRBV25-1 with TRBJ2-7, with TRBD2 as a possible D gene (6 bases). Trimming cost V 1 base and J 5 bases, with 6 bases left between them. This CDR3 spans 12 amino acids. Germline-derived CDR1 and CDR2 are MGHDK and SYGVNS. In nucleotides, the CDR3 is TGTGCCAGCAGTGAATTAGCGGACGAGCAGTACTTC. Translation: CASSELADEQYF.

The chain couples TRBV4-3 to TRBJ1-1; D is unresolved. Trimming shortened V by 4 bases and J by 1 base, and 7 bases separated the two germline ends. Looked up from germline, CDR1 is LGHNA and CDR2 is YSLEER. The CDR3 contains 13 residues. The CDR3 region has the DNA TGCGCCAGCAGCCGAGCAGGGAACACTGAAGCTTTCTTT. This codes for CASSRAGNTEAFF.

This clonotype was seen a handful of times. The V call is TRBV9, the J call TRBJ2-3, with 7 bases identical to TRBD2. This CDR3 has 15 amino acids. The V gene end was trimmed by 1 base and the J gene end by 2 bases; junction bases not matched to a gene: 4. The germline gives CDR1 SGDLS, CDR2 YYNGEE. The CDR3 DNA reads TGTGCCAGCAGCGTACATAGCGGGCACACAGATACGCAGTATTTT. Translated, it gives CASSVHSGHTDTQYF.

A remark on this clonotype: Since a much larger clone is just one base distant, this may be a read error. The chain recombines TRBV6-2 or TRBV6-3 with TRBJ2-7; maybe TRBD1 (6 bases). The DNA end favors TRBJ2-1, so the J call may be wrong. The CDR3 is made up of 12 amino acids. Germline V CDR1 and CDR2: MNHEY, SVGEGT. CDR3 nucleotide sequence: TGTGCCAGCAACCTGGACAGCTACGAGCAGTTCTTC. Translated, it gives CASNLDSYEQFF.